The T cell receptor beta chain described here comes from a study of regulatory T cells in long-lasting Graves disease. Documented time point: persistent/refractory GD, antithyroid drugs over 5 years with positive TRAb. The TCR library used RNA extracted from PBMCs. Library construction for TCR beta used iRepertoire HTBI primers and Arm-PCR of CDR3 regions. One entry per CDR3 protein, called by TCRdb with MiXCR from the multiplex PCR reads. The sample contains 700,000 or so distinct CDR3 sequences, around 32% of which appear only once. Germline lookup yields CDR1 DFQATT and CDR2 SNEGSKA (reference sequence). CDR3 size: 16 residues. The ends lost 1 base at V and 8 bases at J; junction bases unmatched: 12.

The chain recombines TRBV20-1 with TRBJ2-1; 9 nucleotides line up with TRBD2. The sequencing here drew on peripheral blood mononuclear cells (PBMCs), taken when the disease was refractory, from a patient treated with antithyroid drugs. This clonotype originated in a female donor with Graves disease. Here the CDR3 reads CSARVPRLLAGDEQFF. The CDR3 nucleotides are TGCAGTGCTAGAGTTCCCCGTTTACTAGCGGGCGATGAGCAGTTCTTC.